This T cell receptor beta chain was profiled in a study of blood T cell repertoires in COVID-19 (TCRdb year 2020). About the study as a whole: Collaborator samples came from the United States, Italy and Spain and covered acute and convalescent phases of COVID-19. The material from the prospective study consisted of cDNA or gDNA derived from T cells, B-cell-depleted T cells, or PBMCs. The dataset comprised deeply sampled blood TCRbeta repertoires from subjects exposed to, actively infected with, or recovered from COVID-19. The repertoires were released in a freely available public database intended as a resource for research on the immune response to SARS-CoV-2. The samples were drawn from two sources: the first 160 participants of the ongoing ImmuneRACE study, and over 950 subjects contributed by 6 global collaborators. The sample metadata nearly always contained a de-identified subject ID, COVID-19 status, age in years and sex. Where available, HLA class I and class II types were taken from metadata supplied by the sample provider and were not determined by assay-based typing. The paper's findings and limits, for the study overall: The amount of clinical and demographic metadata varied by source and participant and was provided uncurated.

CDR1 and CDR2 are drawn from the germline V gene: SNHLY, FYNNEI. For this chain, trimming is 6 bases at the V end and 7 bases at the J end, and the number of junction bases without a gene match is 9. The CDR3 covers 15 residues, taking in both the cysteine and the phenylalanine. Only the CDR3 part of the read is kept: 45 bases, read in frame from the first base. TCRbeta CDR3 regions were amplified from genomic DNA using the immunoSEQ Assay, a bias-controlled multiplex PCR. The source study handled its data this way. Within the assay, amplification of reference gene primers was used to estimate how many nucleated cells each sample contained. Sequence reads were collapsed and filtered to measure the absolute abundance of every unique TCRbeta CDR3 rearrangement. For each sample, productive Simpson clonality was calculated by taking the square root of Simpson's diversity index across productive rearrangements. The table comes from immuneACCESS by way of TCRdb, which keeps in-frame sequences with V and J called. Part of the clones is missing from these tables; in studies checked, under half for an unresolved V gene and the rest for unknown reasons. V, J and clone size are those of that table, while D and trimming were read from the DNA. The sample table lists approximately 65,000 clones, approximately 79% of them with a count of one. The ten largest clones capture roughly 20% of the sample.

Each collaborating institution followed its own protocols to collect whole blood in K2EDTA tubes. Collaborator samples were shipped for TCRbeta analysis as frozen whole blood, isolated PBMCs, or DNA extracted from either sample type. Comments on this clone: It has no known antigen specificity. No qualities accompany the bases; no much larger clone lies one base away.

This receptor was obtained from a woman aged 80 or over with active or convalescent COVID-19. The sample taken for sequencing was peripheral blood. This chain is built from TRBV2 and TRBJ2-2, and 9 junctional nucleotides match TRBD1. The sequenced DNA is TGTGCCAGCAGCCGGACGGGACAGGGTAACGGGGAGCTGTTTTTT. Its coded protein is CASSRTGQGNGELFF.